This T cell receptor beta chain was sequenced during a study of T cells in Graves' hyperthyroidism and ophthalmopathy. The study defined stable Graves' hyperthyroidism as no ophthalmopathy progression within 18 months. RNA transcripts served as the template for amplifying TCR beta CDR3 regions. Primed by the HTBI set, a first-round RT-PCR was run on the TCR CDR3. TCRdb re-called the multiplex PCR reads through MiXCR, storing one row per CDR3 protein. The table has under 400,000 distinct CDR3 sequences, 25% seen once. CDR1 and CDR2 from the germline V gene are SEHNR and FQNEAQ (reference sequence). V gave up 3 bases and J gave up 5 bases; unmatched junction bases: 6. This CDR3 is 14 amino acids long.

The receptor was isolated from a man in his fifties or sixties with Graves' hyperthyroidism. The rearrangement links TRBV7-9 to TRBJ2-7, with 8 bases aligning to TRBD2. What was sequenced was blood. The CDR3 nucleotides are TGTGCCAGCAGCTTTCTCAGCGGGAGTAACGAGCAGTACTTC. It translates to CASSFLSGSNEQYF.